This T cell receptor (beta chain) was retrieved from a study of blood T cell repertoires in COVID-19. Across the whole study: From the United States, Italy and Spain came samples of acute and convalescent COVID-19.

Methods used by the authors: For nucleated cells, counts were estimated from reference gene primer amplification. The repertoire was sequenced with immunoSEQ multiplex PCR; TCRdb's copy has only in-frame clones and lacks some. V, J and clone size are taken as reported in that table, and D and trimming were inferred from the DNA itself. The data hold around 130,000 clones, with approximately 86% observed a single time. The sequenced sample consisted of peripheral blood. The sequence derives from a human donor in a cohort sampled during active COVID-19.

CDR3 sequence: CASSPLRGTKNIQYF. CDR3 in DNA: TGTGCCAGCAGCCCCCTCAGGGGTACCAAAAACATTCAGTACTTC. The chain has TRBV6-5 and TRBJ2-4, with D perhaps TRBD1 (6 bases). The CDR3 runs to 15 residues. Between the trimmed V and J ends, which lost 6 bases and 2 bases, there was a span of 14 bases. Germline CDR1 and CDR2: MNHEY and SVGAGI.